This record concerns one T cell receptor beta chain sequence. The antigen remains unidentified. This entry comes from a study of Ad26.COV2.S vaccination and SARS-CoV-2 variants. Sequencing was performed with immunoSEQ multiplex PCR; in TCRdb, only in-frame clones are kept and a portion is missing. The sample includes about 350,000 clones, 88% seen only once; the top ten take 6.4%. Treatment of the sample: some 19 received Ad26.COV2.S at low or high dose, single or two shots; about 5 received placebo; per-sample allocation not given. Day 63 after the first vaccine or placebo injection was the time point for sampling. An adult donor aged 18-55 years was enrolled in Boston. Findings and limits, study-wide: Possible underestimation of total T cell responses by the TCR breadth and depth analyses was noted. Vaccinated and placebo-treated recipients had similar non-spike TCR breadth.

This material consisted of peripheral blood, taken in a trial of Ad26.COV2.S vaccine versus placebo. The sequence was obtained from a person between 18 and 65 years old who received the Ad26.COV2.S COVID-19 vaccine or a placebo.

CDR3 loop: CASSRPSTGPPLDTQYF. The DNA of the CDR3 is TGTGCCAGCAGCCGCCCCTCCACAGGACCGCCCCTGGATACGCAGTATTTT. This sequence joins TRBV7-9 and TRBJ2-3; D might be TRBD1 (5 bases). CDR1 and CDR2 from the germline V gene are SEHNR and FQNEAQ (reference sequence). This CDR3 region has 17 residues. Deletions cut 5 bases from V and 6 bases from J, with 24 bases between.